These 26 T cell receptor beta chains were all obtained from the same sample, sequenced in a study of molecular identifiers for immune sequencing clone quantification. A single record per CDR3 protein comes from TCRdb applying MiXCR to the PCR reads. Counted here are fewer than 70,000 distinct CDR3 sequences, less than 20% occurring once; the ten biggest clones make up nearly 1.5%. Sequenced material: naive CD8+ T cells from blood, with Jurkat cell RNA spiked in. Subset specified: FACS-sorted CD8+CD4-CCR7+CD45RA+ naive T cells. Receptors were obtained from a human donor in good health. Some libraries in this study had Jurkat cell RNA spiked in.

Remarks on this clonotype: This may be a read error: a much more frequent sequence differs by one nucleotide. The chain carries TRBV29-1 and TRBJ2-5; 8 nucleotides line up with TRBD1. The germline V gene encodes CDR1 SQVTM and CDR2 ANQGSEA. With 6 bases clipped from V and 7 bases from J, the junction kept 19 bases outside the gene matches. This CDR3 region has 16 residues. CDR3 protein: CSVSMIGQGPRGTQYF. The CDR3 nucleotides are TGCAGCGTCTCCATGATCGGACAGGGCCCAAGGGGGACCCAGTACTTC.

This clonotype was seen ten or more times. The V call is TRBV4-3, the J call TRBJ1-5; TRBD1 is a possible D gene (6 bases). The V end lost 0 bases, the J end lost 5 bases, and 14 bases lay between the germline ends. CDR1 and CDR2 from the germline V gene are LGHNA and YSLEER. The CDR3 loop spans 16 amino acids. The CDR3 spells CASSQDFGQGYQPQHF. CDR3 nucleotides: TGCGCCAGCAGCCAAGATTTCGGGCAGGGGTATCAGCCCCAGCATTTT.

The V gene is TRBV2, the J gene TRBJ2-7; unclear D gene. Germline loops: CDR1 SNHLY, CDR2 FYNNEI. The CDR3 is 15 residues long. Trimming took off 3 bases at V and 2 bases at J, with 14 bases between the two ends. CDR3 DNA sequence: TGTGCCAGCAGTGACAGCCTTCGCCTGACCTACGAGCAGTACTTC. Translating gives CASSDSLRLTYEQYF.

This clonotype has ten or more counts. The chain couples TRBV29-1 to TRBJ2-2; weak D call: TRBD1 (6 bases). This CDR3 is 14 amino acids long. CDR1 SQVTM and CDR2 ANQGSEA come from the germline V gene. Trimming cost V 5 bases and J 5 bases, with 15 bases left between them. This chain's CDR3 is CSVSRGYGTGELFF. The CDR3 DNA sequence: TGCAGCGTTAGTAGGGGGTACGGTACCGGGGAGCTGTTTTTT.

Ten or more counts support this clonotype. The rearrangement uses TRBV11-2 and TRBJ2-1, with TRBD2 identical over 14 bases. This CDR3 comprises 21 residues. The junction had 13 bases not matched to a gene; V was cut back by 2 bases and J by 1 base. Germline V gene sequence: CDR1 SGHAT, CDR2 FQNNGV. The CDR3 DNA is TGTGCCAGCAGCTTACCTCCCCGACTAGCGGGAGGGCGAACTTCCTACAATGAGCAGTTCTTC. Translation: CASSLPPRLAGGRTSYNEQFF.

This clonotype was picked up many times. The V and J genes are TRBV4-1 and TRBJ2-3, with TRBD1 matching 8 bases. V lost 0 bases, J lost 3 bases, and 8 bases stayed unmatched. CDR3 length: 17 amino acids. Per germline, CDR1 MGHRA and CDR2 YSYEKL. CDR3 DNA: TGCGCCAGCAGCCAAGAGCGGACAGGGAGGATGACAGATACGCAGTATTTT. Amino acids: CASSQERTGRMTDTQYF.

This clonotype has only a few counts. This CDR3 fails to terminate in the conserved phenylalanine or tryptophan, so it likely reflects a read error. V is TRBV7-9 and J is TRBJ2-1, with 7 nucleotides matching TRBD2. CDR3 length: 15 amino acids. Germline CDR1 and CDR2: SEHNR and FQNEAQ (reference sequence). The V and J ends lost 0 bases and 4 bases, in that order; junction bases with no gene match: 3. This CDR3 is CASSLASGRYNEQFL. The CDR3 region has the DNA TGTGCCAGCAGCTTAGCTAGCGGGCGATACAATGAGCAGTTCCTC.

In the case of this clonotype: A read error is possible here, since a much larger clone lies one base away. The J gene is TRBJ1-1, the V gene TRBV11-1; tentatively, D is TRBD1 (5 bases). The CDR3 is 13 residues long. The germline CDR1 and CDR2 sequences are SGHAT and FQDESV (reference sequence). The CDR3 DNA reads TGTGCCGGCAGCTTGGAAGGGACGCAAGTAGCTTTCTTT. It specifies CAGSLEGTQVAFF.

This clonotype has at least ten counts. The chain employs TRBV4-3 and TRBJ2-1; TRBD2 might be the D (5 bases). CDR1 is LGHNA and CDR2 is YSLEER in the germline V gene. The V gene lost 3 bases and the J gene lost 8 bases, with 20 bases spanning the gap. The CDR3 length is 16 residues. The CDR3 protein is CASSQTGTRVRHEQFF. In DNA form, the CDR3 reads TGCGCCAGCAGCCAGACGGGAACTAGGGTACGCCATGAGCAGTTCTTC.

The rearrangement links TRBV9 to TRBJ2-7; D tentatively fits TRBD1 or TRBD2 (6 bases each). The length of the CDR3 is 15 residues. Germline V gene sequence: CDR1 SGDLS, CDR2 YYNGEE. Between the trimmed V and J ends, which lost 0 bases and 1 base, there was a span of 11 bases. Here the CDR3 DNA reads TGTGCCAGCAGCGTAGAGGGGGACTCATCCTACGAGCAGTACTTC. Translating gives CASSVEGDSSYEQYF.

Concerning this clonotype itself: This sequence may be a read error, since a much larger clone differs from it by one base. CDR3 sequence: CDSSSDPREGTDTQYF. The CDR3, as DNA: TGCGACAGCAGCTCTGACCCTCGGGAGGGCACAGATACGCAGTATTTT. The chain carries TRBV5-1 and TRBJ2-3; 7 nucleotides match TRBD2. From germline, CDR1 is SGHRS and CDR2 YFSETQ. The CDR3 is 16 residues long.

This clonotype was counted many times. The V gene is TRBV14, the J gene TRBJ2-7; possibly TRBD2 for D (7 bases). V lost 0 bases, J lost 4 bases, and 16 bases lay in between. This CDR3 has 16 residues. Looked up from germline, CDR1 is SGHDN and CDR2 is FVKESK. The CDR3 here is CASSQEQGGLSYEQYF. The CDR3 DNA sequence: TGTGCCAGCAGCCAAGAACAAGGGGGACTATCGTACGAGCAGTACTTC.

This clonotype was seen only a few times. The J gene is TRBJ1-4, the V gene TRBV27, with D perhaps matching TRBD1 (6 bases). Germline-derived CDR1 and CDR2 are MNHEY and SMNVEV (reference sequence). The CDR3 length is 14 residues. V shed 2 bases and J shed 7 bases, with 11 bases lying between them. CDR3: CASSLLSGAEKLFF. CDR3 coding DNA: TGTGCCAGCAGTTTACTGTCGGGGGCTGAAAAACTGTTTTTT.

The V call is TRBV27, the J call TRBJ1-1; D may be TRBD1 (6 bases). The V gene's germline CDR1 is MNHEY and CDR2 SMNVEV (reference sequence). Trimming took 1 base from V and 5 from J, leaving 11 bases between them. This CDR3 contains 14 residues. In nucleotides, the CDR3 is TGTGCCAGCAGTTTATTGGGGGCTGGGACTGAAGCTTTCTTT. Residues: CASSLLGAGTEAFF.

This clonotype was seen ten or more times. The chain links TRBV20-1 to TRBJ2-3; 11 positions agree with TRBD2. From germline, CDR1 is DFQATT and CDR2 SNEGSKA (reference sequence). This CDR3 region has 16 residues. With 6 bases clipped from V and 4 bases from J, the junction kept 12 bases outside the gene matches. The CDR3 DNA is TGCAGTGCGCCGAGAGATATAGCGGGAGGGCCAGATACGCAGTATTTT. It translates to CSAPRDIAGGPDTQYF.

Worth noting for this clonotype: A single base separates this from a much larger clone, so it may be a read error. J is TRBJ2-3 and V is TRBV19, with D unresolved. The CDR3 runs 11 residues. CDR1 and CDR2 from the germline V gene are LNHDA and SQIVND (reference sequence). The CDR3 bases are TGTGCCGGAGTGTGTGATGCTACGCAGTGTTTT. Its protein is CAGVCDATQCF.

In its sample, this clonotype was seen many times. The chain combines TRBV7-8 with TRBJ2-3; D not certain. The CDR3 spans 15 residues. From germline, CDR1 is SGHVS and CDR2 FQNEAQ. V gave up 3 bases and J gave up 6 bases, with 16 bases separating them. CDR3 in amino acids: CASSFSPEYWDTQYF. DNA of the CDR3: TGTGCCAGCAGCTTCTCCCCGGAGTACTGGGATACGCAGTATTTT.

This clonotype was counted at least ten times. CDR3 in amino acids: CASSFLGREAGETQYF. The CDR3 DNA reads TGTGCCAGCAGCTTTTTGGGGCGGGAGGCCGGGGAGACCCAGTACTTC. The chain carries TRBV7-3 and TRBJ2-5; 8 bases agree with TRBD2. Germline CDR1 SGHTA, CDR2 FQGTGA. V gave up 3 bases and J gave up 5 bases; unmatched junction bases: 11. CDR3 length equals 16 residues.

In this sample, this clonotype turned up a few times. This rearrangement joins TRBV27 to TRBJ1-2; D is undetermined. The germline V gene encodes CDR1 MNHEY and CDR2 SMNVEV (reference sequence). V was pared by 0 bases and J by 5 bases, with 19 bases between. There are 17 residues in the CDR3. DNA of the CDR3: TGTGCCAGCAGTTTATCGGAGCACAACGCGTACTATTATGGCTACACCTTC. Protein: CASSLSEHNAYYYGYTF.

Concerning this clonotype: A single base separates this from a much larger clone, so it may be a read error. CDR3 sequence: CASSMGGGPYTDTQYF. The DNA of the CDR3 is TGTGCCAGTAGTATGGGTGGCGGGCCATACACAGATACGCAGTATTTT. The chain links TRBV19 to TRBJ2-3; TRBD2 is a possible D gene (5 bases). The CDR3 runs to 16 residues. The V gene lost 3 bases and the J gene lost 2 bases, with 15 bases spanning the gap. Germline CDR1 and CDR2: LNHDA and SQIVND (reference sequence).

This clonotype occurred many times. The chain is built from TRBV28 and TRBJ1-1; D gene uncertain. The CDR3 is made up of 18 amino acids. Trimming cost V 7 bases and J 0 bases, with 24 bases left between them. Germline V gives CDR1 MDHEN, CDR2 SYDVKM. CDR3 bases: TGTGCCAGCACCACACCCCGGGCTTATATTTCCCTGAACACTGAAGCTTTCTTT. Its protein product is CASTTPRAYISLNTEAFF.

This clonotype was observed at least ten times. The rearrangement joins TRBV24-1 to TRBJ2-2; D gene ambiguous. The V gene lost 1 base and the J gene lost 1 base, with 9 bases spanning the gap. The CDR3 has 16 residues. The germline V gene encodes CDR1 KGHDR and CDR2 SFDVKD. CDR3: CATSDLVEMNTGELFF. The CDR3 bases are TGTGCCACCAGTGATTTAGTAGAAATGAACACCGGGGAGCTGTTTTTT.

This clonotype was seen ten or more times. The V gene is TRBV28, the J gene TRBJ2-7; D uncertain. V gave up 6 bases and J gave up 2 bases, with 20 bases separating them. The CDR3 totals 16 residues. Per the germline V gene, CDR1 is MDHEN and CDR2 is SYDVKM. CDR3 DNA sequence: TGTGCCAGCAGCAGTTTCCTAGGAACAGAGACCTACGAGCAGTACTTC. Translated, it gives CASSSFLGTETYEQYF.

This clonotype was recorded at least ten times. The chain employs TRBV28 and TRBJ1-1; D remains unclear. Germline values: CDR1 MDHEN, CDR2 SYDVKM. The CDR3 covers 15 residues. V shed 5 bases and J shed 3 bases, with 16 bases lying between them. The CDR3 spells CASSTMAGADTEAFF. In nucleotides, the CDR3 is TGTGCCAGCAGTACGATGGCGGGCGCGGACACTGAAGCTTTCTTT.

This clonotype has a count of ten or more. The gene calls are TRBV3-1 and TRBJ2-7; D gene ambiguous. The CDR3 length is 13 residues. Trimming cost V 0 bases and J 4 bases, with 7 bases left between them. Germline V gives CDR1 LGHDT, CDR2 YNNKEL (reference sequence). CDR3 coding DNA: TGTGCCAGCAGCCAAGATGAGAGGTACGAGCAGTACTTC. Protein sequence: CASSQDERYEQYF.

The chain links TRBV15 to TRBJ2-6; 9 positions agree with TRBD1. V shed 1 base, J shed 0 bases, and the junction held 13 bases outside the gene matches. The CDR3 consists of 21 residues. Germline assignment: CDR1 LNHNV and CDR2 YYDKDF (reference sequence). DNA for the CDR3: TGTGCCACCAGCAGAGTACTCACCGGGACAGGGTATGACTCTGGGGCCAACGTCCTGACTTTC. Protein sequence: CATSRVLTGTGYDSGANVLTF.